This is a list of T cell receptor beta chains from one sample in a study of blood T cell repertoires in COVID-19. Sequencing was performed with immunoSEQ multiplex PCR; in TCRdb, only in-frame clones are kept and a portion is missing. This sample carries around 250,000 clones, around 87% of them seen once, and the ten largest clones take 3.5% to 4%. Source material: peripheral blood. These receptor sequences come from a man between 18 and 29 years old with active or convalescent COVID-19. Each CDR3 is given with its conserved first and last residue. Each record gives: D gene, J gene, V gene, clone size, CDR3 protein, CDR3 DNA. D genes are given only for firm matches. Not every row has a clone size; where given, it reads once, few, many or a size class.

NA | TRBJ2-1 | TRBV19 | NA | CASSTFRDINNEQFF | TGTGCCAGTAGCACATTTCGGGACATAAACAATGAGCAGTTCTTC
NA | TRBJ2-7 | TRBV4-2 | NA | CASSQVAGQLTYEQYF | TGTGCCAGCAGCCAAGTAGCAGGACAATTAACCTACGAGCAGTACTTC
TRBD2 | TRBJ2-1 | TRBV5-5 | NA | CASTPSGSSYNEQFF | TGTGCCAGCACCCCAAGCGGGAGTTCCTACAATGAGCAGTTCTTC
NA | TRBJ2-7 | TRBV5-4 | NA | CASSTDFWDEQYF | TGTGCCAGCAGCACGGACTTTTGGGACGAGCAGTACTTC
NA | TRBJ1-3 | TRBV9 | NA | CASSVGGRARNTIYF | TGTGCCAGCAGCGTAGGTGGCAGGGCAAGAAACACCATATATTTT
TRBD2 | TRBJ2-5 | TRBV5-4 | NA | CASSFGTSGVQETQYF | TGTGCCAGCAGCTTCGGGACTAGCGGGGTTCAAGAGACCCAGTACTTC
NA | TRBJ2-5 | TRBV29-1 | NA | CSVGAGRFGETQYF | TGCAGCGTTGGCGCGGGACGATTCGGAGAGACCCAGTACTTC
NA | TRBJ2-5 | TRBV7-2 | NA | CASSFRVAEQETQYF | TGTGCCAGCAGCTTTAGAGTAGCGGAACAAGAGACCCAGTACTTC
TRBD1 | TRBJ2-7 | TRBV7-9 | NA | CASSSGQGMDEQYF | TGTGCCAGCAGCTCGGGACAGGGGATGGACGAGCAGTACTTC
TRBD1 | TRBJ1-1 | TRBV19 | NA | CASRKRQGRTEAFF | TGTGCCAGTAGGAAGAGACAGGGGAGGACTGAAGCTTTCTTT
TRBD1 | TRBJ2-5 | TRBV12-5 | once | CASGRDRDIETQYF | TGTGCTAGTGGCCGGGACAGGGACATTGAGACCCAGTACTTC
NA | TRBJ2-7 | TRBV3-1/TRBV3-2 | NA | CASSLLHEQYF | TGTGCCAGCAGCCTCCTCCACGAGCAGTACTTC
TRBD1 | TRBJ1-4 | TRBV4-1 | NA | CASSPGQIFLNEKLFF | TGCGCCAGCAGCCCGGGACAGATCTTTCTTAATGAAAAACTGTTTTTT
NA | TRBJ2-7 | TRBV12-3/TRBV12-4 | NA | CASSLDIYYEQYF | TGTGCCAGCAGTTTAGACATTTATTACGAGCAGTACTTC
TRBD1 | TRBJ1-1 | TRBV6-2/TRBV6-3 | NA | CASSYFGTANTEAFF | TGTGCCAGCAGTTACTTTGGGACAGCGAACACTGAAGCTTTCTTT
NA | TRBJ1-5 | TRBV28 | NA | CASSWIAGVHQPQHF | TGTGCCAGCAGTTGGATCGCAGGGGTCCATCAGCCCCAGCATTTT
TRBD1 | TRBJ1-6 | TRBV4-2 | NA | CASSQDRRQGVSF | TGTGCCAGCAGCCAAGATAGGAGGCAGGGGGTGTCCTTT
TRBD2 | TRBJ2-3 | TRBV6-6 | NA | CASSPGAGTSGRDTQYF | TGTGCCAGCAGTCCCGGAGCTGGGACTAGCGGGAGAGATACGCAGTATTTT
TRBD1 | TRBJ1-2 | TRBV24-1 | NA | CATSAGQGEGYTF | TGTGCCACCAGTGCGGGACAGGGGGAAGGCTACACCTTC
NA | TRBJ1-4 | TRBV25-1 | NA | CASSEIGGIEKLFF | TGTGCCAGCAGTGAAATTGGGGGGATTGAAAAACTGTTTTTT
NA | TRBJ1-3 | TRBV28 | NA | CASRKRGAAGNTIYF | TGTGCCAGCAGAAAACGGGGGGCGGCTGGAAACACCATATATTTT
NA | TRBJ2-7 | TRBV19 | NA | CASSIGSGNEQYF | TGTGCCAGTAGTATCGGGTCAGGGAACGAGCAGTACTTC
NA | TRBJ1-5 | TRBV24-1 | NA | CATSEGTSDNQPQHF | TGTGCCACCAGTGAGGGGACATCGGACAATCAGCCCCAGCATTTT
TRBD2 | TRBJ2-1 | TRBV7-2 | NA | CASSFGTSGGADEQFF | TGTGCCAGCAGCTTCGGGACTAGCGGGGGGGCCGATGAGCAGTTCTTC
TRBD1 | TRBJ2-1 | TRBV6-5 | once | CASSSGQGEVNEQFF | TGTGCCAGCAGTTCCGGACAGGGCGAGGTCAATGAGCAGTTCTTC
NA | TRBJ2-1 | TRBV6-5 | NA | CASSYGSDQFF | TGTGCCAGCAGTTACGGCAGCGATCAGTTCTTC
TRBD1 | TRBJ2-7 | TRBV18 | NA | CASSPPGQTYEQYF | TGTGCCAGCTCACCGCCGGGACAGACCTACGAGCAGTACTTC
NA | TRBJ1-2 | TRBV5-1 | NA | CASSWAGTNYGYTF | TGCGCCAGCAGCTGGGCAGGCACTAACTATGGCTACACCTTC
TRBD1 | TRBJ2-2 | TRBV24-1 | NA | CATSADRDTGELFF | TGTGCCACCAGTGCTGACAGGGACACCGGGGAGCTGTTTTTT
TRBD2 | TRBJ2-7 | TRBV4-1 | NA | CASSQGEGGVYEQYF | TGCGCCAGCAGCCAAGGGGAGGGAGGCGTCTACGAGCAGTACTTC
NA | TRBJ1-3 | TRBV12-5 | NA | CASGLSGSGRNTIYF | TGTGCTAGTGGTTTATCAGGGTCTGGAAGAAACACCATATATTTT
TRBD1 | TRBJ2-5 | TRBV7-2 | once | CASSLGTGQETQYF | TGTGCCAGCAGCTTAGGGACAGGTCAAGAGACCCAGTACTTC
TRBD2 | TRBJ2-7 | TRBV11-3 | NA | CASSLGRTSVTYEQYF | TGTGCCAGCAGTCTGGGCAGGACTAGCGTGACCTACGAGCAGTACTTC
NA | TRBJ2-5 | TRBV5-1 | NA | CASSGPQETQYF | TGCGCCAGCAGCGGGCCTCAAGAGACCCAGTACTTC
TRBD2 | TRBJ2-5 | TRBV9 | NA | CASTQTSGGGETQYF | TGTGCCAGCACCCAGACTAGCGGGGGAGGTGAGACCCAGTACTTC
NA | TRBJ2-5 | TRBV10-3 | few | CAIAARADEETQYF | TGTGCCATCGCTGCGAGGGCCGATGAAGAGACCCAGTACTTC
NA | TRBJ2-3 | TRBV11-2 | NA | CASSLGTASGDTQYF | TGTGCCAGCAGCTTAGGCACAGCTTCTGGAGATACGCAGTATTTT
NA | TRBJ1-2 | TRBV7-9 | NA | CASSLEDRSNYGYTF | TGTGCCAGCAGCTTAGAAGACAGATCCAACTATGGCTACACCTTC
NA | TRBJ1-2 | TRBV5-1 | NA | CASSLAGSGGYTF | TGCGCCAGCAGCTTGGCGGGGTCGGGAGGCTACACCTTC
TRBD2 | TRBJ2-3 | TRBV9 | NA | CASSVGLAGGFSTDTQYF | TGTGCCAGCAGCGTAGGACTAGCGGGAGGATTTAGCACAGATACGCAGTATTTT
TRBD2 | TRBJ2-5 | TRBV2 | NA | CASRGTGTSEQETQYF | TGTGCCAGCAGAGGAACCGGGACTAGCGAGCAAGAGACCCAGTACTTC